Following are 32 T cell receptor beta chains from one sample sequenced in a study of identifying expanded T cells in peripheral blood. Using immunoSEQ multiplex PCR, the repertoire was profiled, and TCRdb retains in-frame clones only, with some absent. The data show around 100,000 clones, about 89% seen once. The sequencing sample was made of blood. The receptors were sampled from a person between 18 and 69 years old in good health.

The chain links TRBV19 to TRBJ1-6, with D unresolved. This CDR3 contains 15 residues. Trimming pared 5 bases from V and 8 bases from J, leaving 16 bases between. Looked up from germline, CDR1 is LNHDA and CDR2 is SQIVND (reference sequence). As DNA, the CDR3 is TGTGCCAGTAGTCTATGGGGTGGGGTGGATTCACCCCTCCACTTT. The encoded protein is CASSLWGGVDSPLHF.

The rearrangement links TRBV19 to TRBJ1-5; TRBD1 matches at 8 bases. The CDR3 loop spans 15 amino acids. V was pared by 5 bases and J by 9 bases, with 12 bases of the junction left unmatched. Germline V CDR1 and CDR2: LNHDA, SQIVND (reference sequence). In nucleotides, the CDR3 is TGTGCCAGTAGTGCCACCGGGACAGGCCGCTGGCCCCAGCATTTT. Amino acid sequence: CASSATGTGRWPQHF.

This clone was found once. The chain has TRBV11-2 and TRBJ2-7; D is unresolved. Germline V gives CDR1 SGHAT, CDR2 FQNNGV. This CDR3 spans 15 amino acids. Trimming shortened V by 6 bases and J by 5 bases, and 20 bases separated the two germline ends. As DNA, the CDR3 is TGTGCCAGCAGGTCCGATACGGGCAGCCCCCACGAGCAGTACTTC. Translated: CASRSDTGSPHEQYF.

The chain couples TRBV5-1 to TRBJ2-2; no clear D. The length of the CDR3 is 15 residues. Trimming shortened V by 0 bases and J by 2 bases, and 8 bases separated the two germline ends. CDR1 and CDR2 (germline): SGHRS, YFSETQ. CDR3 sequence (DNA): TGCGCCAGCAGCTTGGCGCCTGCCAACACCGGGGAGCTGTTTTTT. Translating gives CASSLAPANTGELFF.

The chain joins TRBV19 to TRBJ1-5; TRBD1 might be the D (6 bases). V lost 0 bases and J 3 bases, leaving 15 bases between the germline ends. This CDR3 region has 17 residues. Germline CDR1 is LNHDA and CDR2 is SQIVND (reference sequence). CDR3 coding DNA: TGTGCCAGTAGTATAGATCTTTCCAGGGGAGTCAATCAGCCCCAGCATTTT. This translates into CASSIDLSRGVNQPQHF. Combining the CDR3 with reference TRBV19 and TRBJ1-5 gives the whole variable domain DGGITQSPKYLFRKEGQNVTLSCEQNLNHDAMYWYRQDPGQGLRLIYYSQIVNDFQKGDIAEGYSVSREKKESFPLTVTSAQKNPTAFYLCASSIDLSRGVNQPQHFGDGTRLSIL.

V usage is TRBV19 and J usage is TRBJ1-4; D gene uncertain. With 5 bases removed from V and 12 bases from J, the gap between germline ends came to 10 bases. The germline V gene encodes CDR1 LNHDA and CDR2 SQIVND (reference sequence). The CDR3 contains 11 residues. The CDR3 nucleotides are TGTGCCAGTAGTTATCGGACGCAACTGTTTTTT. Amino acid sequence: CASSYRTQLFF.

V gene TRBV7-2 combines with J gene TRBJ2-1; D might be TRBD2 (5 bases). Germline V gene sequence: CDR1 SGHTA, CDR2 FQGNSA. CDR3 size: 18 residues. The germline V and J ends were trimmed by 5 bases and 2 bases, with 22 bases remaining between them. The CDR3 DNA sequence: TGTGCCAGCAGCGACCCGTCCGGGCGGGCAGGAGCCTACAATGAGCAGTTCTTC. Residues: CASSDPSGRAGAYNEQFF.

The J gene is TRBJ2-5, the V gene TRBV10-1, with unresolved D. Germline V CDR1 and CDR2: WNHNN, SYGVQD (reference sequence). This CDR3 spans 17 amino acids. V dropped 4 bases and J dropped 1 base, with 19 bases sitting between them. This CDR3 reads CASSANSDHRFQETQYF. In nucleotides, the CDR3 is TGCGCCAGCAGTGCCAATTCGGACCACCGGTTCCAAGAGACCCAGTACTTC.

This chain links TRBV5-1 with TRBJ2-7; tentative D call: TRBD1 (5 bases). The CDR3 is 13 residues long. Germline V gives CDR1 SGHRS, CDR2 YFSETQ. The V end lost 2 bases, the J end lost 7 bases, and 13 bases lay between the germline ends. The CDR3 DNA reads as TGCGCCAGCAGCTTAGGGGCAGGGCGGGAGCAGTACTTC. It yields the protein CASSLGAGREQYF.

The rearrangement links TRBV27 to TRBJ2-5; TRBD1 agrees at 8 bases. The CDR3 spans 14 residues. Germline values: CDR1 MNHEY, CDR2 SMNVEV (reference sequence). V shed 6 bases and J 4 bases; nucleotides not matched to a gene: 7. CDR3 residues: CASRGSGGPETQYF. CDR3 DNA sequence: TGTGCCAGCAGGGGGTCAGGGGGCCCAGAGACCCAGTACTTC.

The rearrangement joins TRBV4-3 to TRBJ1-2; 8 bases fit TRBD1. The CDR3 sequence is 16 residues long. V shed 1 base and J 4 bases; nucleotides not matched to a gene: 8. Germline V gene data show CDR1 as LGHNA and CDR2 as YSLEER. The DNA for the CDR3 is TGCGCCAGCAGCCAAGCGGGACAGGCGAGCTTCTATGGCTACACCTTC. Amino acid sequence: CASSQAGQASFYGYTF.

The chain couples TRBV29-1 to TRBJ1-1, with D possibly matching TRBD1 (5 bases). Per the germline V gene, CDR1 is SQVTM and CDR2 is ANQGSEA. The germline V and J ends were trimmed by 4 bases and 10 bases, with 13 bases remaining between them. The CDR3 loop spans 11 amino acids. CDR3 nucleotide sequence: TGCAGCGTTGGATACGGGGCGTTAGCTTTCTTT. It is translated as CSVGYGALAFF.

The V and J genes are TRBV7-9 and TRBJ2-3, with 8 bases fitting TRBD2. V was pared by 6 bases and J by 2 bases, with 13 bases of the junction left unmatched. Germline assignment: CDR1 SEHNR and CDR2 FQNEAQ (reference sequence). The CDR3 runs to 17 residues. As DNA, the CDR3 is TGTGCCAGCAGGGGCCGAGGGCGGGGGGCCTTCACAGATACGCAGTATTTT. It translates to CASRGRGRGAFTDTQYF.

This clone was observed once. As DNA, the CDR3 is TGTGCCAGCAGTTATTCCAATTCACCCCTCCACTTT. Its translation: CASSYSNSPLHF. The gene calls are TRBV2 and TRBJ1-6; D unresolved. V was shortened by 5 bases and J by 7 bases, with 6 bases between the two germline ends. The CDR3 runs to 12 residues. CDR1 and CDR2 from the germline V gene are SNHLY and FYNNEI.

This sequence joins TRBV29-1 and TRBJ2-5; the match to TRBD2 covers 7 bases. There are 13 residues in the CDR3. Looked up from germline, CDR1 is SQVTM and CDR2 is ANQGSEA. The junction had 7 bases not matched to a gene; V was cut back by 2 bases and J by 7 bases. The CDR3 spells CSVEHTSEVTQYF. CDR3 nucleotides: TGCAGCGTTGAACACACTAGCGAAGTGACCCAGTACTTC.

J is TRBJ2-3 and V is TRBV12-5; 9 bases are a match to TRBD1. This CDR3 is 16 amino acids long. After removal of 7 bases from V and 8 bases from J, the junction contained 16 bases not matched to a gene. Per germline, CDR1 LGHNT and CDR2 FRNRAP. The DNA for the CDR3 is TGTGCTAGTGCCCCAACAGGGGGCGAGAGGTTGTCTACGCAGTATTTT. It encodes CASAPTGGERLSTQYF.

The chain couples TRBV18 to TRBJ2-5, with 9 bases fitting TRBD2. The CDR3 is 15 residues long. Germline values: CDR1 KGHSH, CDR2 LQKENI. The trim removed 4 bases at V and 2 bases at J, leaving 5 bases unmatched. The CDR3: CASSHAAGGQETQYF. CDR3 DNA: TGTGCCAGCTCACATGCAGCGGGGGGTCAAGAGACCCAGTACTTC. The full variable domain, completed using reference TRBV18 and TRBJ2-5, is NAGVMQNPRHLVRRRGQEARLRCSPMKGHSHVYWYRQLPEEGLKFMVYLQKENIIDESGMPKERFSAEFPKEGPSILRIQQVVRGDSAAYFCASSHAAGGQETQYFGPGTRLLVL.

The rearrangement joins TRBV14 to TRBJ2-7; weak D call: TRBD2 (6 bases). Deletions cut 5 bases from V and 9 bases from J, with 17 bases between. This CDR3 is 13 amino acids long. Germline CDR1 reads SGHDN; CDR2 reads FVKESK. As DNA, the CDR3 is TGTGCCAGCAGCGACGCGGGACCCCTCGGGCAGTACTTC. Protein product: CASSDAGPLGQYF.

J is TRBJ2-3 and V is TRBV19, with 9 bases identical to TRBD2. J was trimmed by 1 base and V by 8 bases; bases with no gene match: 4. This CDR3 region has 14 residues. CDR1 and CDR2 (germline): LNHDA, SQIVND (reference sequence). DNA of the CDR3: TGTGCCAGTGCCGTAGCGGGGGGCACAGATACGCAGTATTTT. Residues: CASAVAGGTDTQYF.

The V and J genes are TRBV4-3 and TRBJ1-6; no firm D call. The V gene lost 3 bases and the J gene lost 7 bases, with 16 bases spanning the gap. This CDR3 is 16 amino acids long. Germline V CDR1 and CDR2: LGHNA, YSLEER. The CDR3 loop is CASSQALAAGNSPLHF. The CDR3 bases are TGCGCCAGCAGCCAGGCCTTAGCGGCGGGGAATTCACCCCTCCACTTT.

The chain carries TRBV18 and TRBJ1-1; possibly TRBD1 for D (5 bases). V was cut by 0 bases and J by 8 bases, with 13 bases left in between. Germline CDR1 is KGHSH and CDR2 is LQKENI. The CDR3 sequence is 14 residues long. CDR3 DNA: TGTGCCAGCTCACCACCTGGGGGTCGCGCCGAAGCTTTCTTT. This sequence encodes CASSPPGGRAEAFF.

This clone was recorded only once. The chain is built from TRBV5-4 and TRBJ2-7; perhaps TRBD2 as D (5 bases). CDR1 and CDR2 from the germline V gene are SGHNT and YYREEE (reference sequence). CDR3 length equals 12 residues. Trimming shortened V by 7 bases and J by 2 bases, and 10 bases separated the two germline ends. In DNA form, the CDR3 reads TGTGCCAGCGGGCCCGGGACCTACGAGCAGTACTTC. Translated, it gives CASGPGTYEQYF.

CDR3 in DNA: TGTGCCAGCAGTCCCTGGCAGGGGGCAACAGATACGCAGTATTTT. Protein sequence: CASSPWQGATDTQYF. This chain connects TRBV27 to TRBJ2-3; 8 nucleotides match TRBD1. Trimming took 5 bases from V and 3 from J; bases not matched to a gene: 7. CDR1 MNHEY and CDR2 SMNVEV come from the germline V gene (reference sequence). The CDR3 loop spans 15 amino acids.

This chain connects TRBV10-2 to TRBJ2-3, with a possible D match to TRBD1 (5 bases). Germline CDR1 WSHSY, CDR2 SAAADI. Trimming took 3 bases from V and 1 from J, leaving 8 bases between them. The CDR3 covers 14 residues. DNA for the CDR3: TGCGCCAGCAGTGAAATAGGGGGCACAGATACGCAGTATTTT. It specifies CASSEIGGTDTQYF.

The chain carries TRBV6-6 and TRBJ2-3; D is uncertain. Trimming cost V 10 bases and J 5 bases, with 19 bases left between them. The V gene's germline CDR1 is MNHNY and CDR2 SVGAGI (reference sequence). The CDR3 is 14 residues long. The DNA of the CDR3 is TGTGCCACCGTCGCCGGAACCCTAGAAGATACGCAGTATTTT. Translating gives CATVAGTLEDTQYF.

This chain uses TRBV27 with TRBJ1-2; D perhaps matches TRBD1 (5 bases). Between the trimmed V and J ends, which lost 4 bases and 4 bases, there was a span of 13 bases. The germline V gene encodes CDR1 MNHEY and CDR2 SMNVEV (reference sequence). The CDR3 loop spans 14 amino acids. The CDR3 region has the DNA TGTGCCAGCAGTTCCAGGGCTCCCATCTATGGCTACACCTTC. Amino acid sequence: CASSSRAPIYGYTF.

The V gene is TRBV5-5, the J gene TRBJ1-3, with unresolved D. The CDR3 is 15 amino acids. Trimming stripped 1 base from V and 0 bases from J, with 8 bases between. Germline V CDR1 and CDR2: SGHKS, YYEKEE (reference sequence). Written as DNA, the CDR3 is TGTGCCAGCAGCTTGTTTGTAGGCTCTGGAAACACCATATATTTT. It yields the protein CASSLFVGSGNTIYF.

The V call is TRBV6-5, the J call TRBJ1-2; D gene ambiguous. Trimming took off 0 bases at V and 1 base at J, with 9 bases between the two ends. The CDR3 length is 15 residues. Germline loops: CDR1 MNHEY, CDR2 SVGAGI. The CDR3 here is CASSYSRYFNYGYTF. The CDR3 DNA follows: TGTGCCAGCAGTTACTCGAGGTATTTTAACTATGGCTACACCTTC.

The chain's CDR3 is CASSHGPLLDTQYF. The CDR3, as DNA: TGCGCCAGCAGTCACGGGCCGCTTTTGGATACGCAGTATTTT. This chain uses TRBV4-3 with TRBJ2-3, with D unresolved. Germline-derived CDR1 and CDR2 are LGHNA and YSLEER. CDR3 size: 14 residues. Trimming removed 6 bases at V and 6 bases at J, with 16 bases between.

This clone was found a few times. V is TRBV6-1 and J is TRBJ1-2; D is undetermined. Trimming took off 1 base at V and 0 bases at J, with 12 bases between the two ends. Looked up from germline, CDR1 is MNHNS and CDR2 is SASEGT. CDR3 size: 16 residues. The chain's CDR3 is CASSEDPPVANYGYTF. The CDR3 DNA is TGTGCCAGCAGTGAAGATCCGCCAGTAGCTAACTATGGCTACACCTTC.

The rearrangement joins TRBV30 to TRBJ2-7; D is perhaps TRBD1 or TRBD2 (6 bases each). V was cut by 8 bases and J by 3 bases, with 17 bases left in between. The CDR3 loop spans 13 amino acids. In germline, CDR1 is GTSNPN, CDR2 SVGIG (reference sequence). CDR3 bases: TGTGCCAGCCGGGGGCGGCCGATCTACGAGCAGTACTTC. Protein sequence: CASRGRPIYEQYF.

This clone was seen a single time. The J gene is TRBJ2-7, the V gene TRBV6-5; D unclear. Germline loops: CDR1 MNHEY, CDR2 SVGAGI. With 2 bases removed from V and 1 base from J, the gap between germline ends came to 15 bases. The CDR3 runs to 16 residues. This CDR3 reads CASSYLAAKGSYEQYF. The CDR3 nucleotides read TGTGCCAGCAGTTACCTGGCAGCCAAAGGGTCCTACGAGCAGTACTTC.